This T cell receptor beta chain was profiled in a study of T cell responses to AZD1222 COVID-19 vaccine. Whole-study context: The analysis combined second doses at about 4 or about 12 weeks.

Overall study findings and caveats: Reportedly, nearly half of unique spike TCRs recognized epitopes outside B.1.351/B.1.1.7 mutations. The study sampled repertoires only after the peak T cell response. Clonal diversity was possibly underestimated, and white British individuals and females predominated among donors.

The CDR3 runs 13 residues. Trimming took off 1 base at V and 6 bases at J, with 8 bases between the two ends. Germline CDR1 and CDR2: SGHTA and FQGTGA. TCRdb's table, derived via immunoSEQ multiplex PCR, lists solely in-frame clones and lacks some. The table shows 130,000 to 150,000 clones, with approximately 90% occurring only once. A note on this clone: Its antigen is currently unknown.

The chain uses TRBV7-3 and TRBJ2-3; D unresolved. This TCR came from an adult in good health. This material consisted of peripheral blood, taken on day 0 of AZD1222 vaccination. Here the CDR3 reads CASSLKASDTQYF. DNA for the CDR3: TGTGCCAGCAGCTTAAAGGCGTCCGATACGCAGTATTTT.